The clone carrying this TCR beta chain has at least ten counts. This specimen belongs to a study of T cells in Graves' hyperthyroidism and ophthalmopathy. TCR beta CDR3 regions were amplified from RNA transcripts. HTBI primers were employed in a first-round RT-PCR of the TCR CDR3. From the multiplex PCR reads, TCRdb called clonotypes with MiXCR, one entry per CDR3 protein. This sample has roughly 510,000 distinct CDR3 sequences; about 45% occur once, and the top ten carry 44%. The CDR3 contains 17 residues. Germline lookup yields CDR1 SGHRS and CDR2 YFSETQ. The ends were cut back, 0 bases at V and 1 base at J, with 16 bases in the middle.

The receptor was isolated from an adult woman with Graves' disease, either hyperthyroidism or ophthalmopathy (not recorded which). What was sequenced was peripheral blood or thyroid tissue (not recorded which). The J gene is TRBJ1-1, the V gene TRBV5-1; D remains unclear. The CDR3 bases are TGCGCCAGCAGCTTGGGTGGAAGGATAATCTCGAACACTGAAGCTTTCTTT. Protein product: CASSLGGRIISNTEAFF.